This is a list of T cell receptor beta chains from one sample in a study of TIL therapy for anti-PD-1-resistant metastatic lung cancer. Profiled with immunoSEQ multiplex PCR; TCRdb holds only in-frame clones, not every one. The repertoire includes about 32,000 clones, 74% of them detected once, and around 2.9% sits in the top ten. Sequenced here: blood, sampled at baseline. The receptors originated from a woman aged 30-79 years with non-small cell lung cancer. The CDR3 runs from the conserved cysteine through the conserved F or W. The D gene is left open where the match is weak. Size is stated for part of the rows, as once, few or many counts, or as a class when the clone is expanded.

size: NA; J: TRBJ2-7; D: NA; V: TRBV30; DNA: TGTGCCTGGAGTGTACCTCCACAGATCTACGAGCAGTACTTC; CDR3: CAWSVPPQIYEQYF
size: once; J: TRBJ2-3; D: TRBD1; V: TRBV5-6; DNA: TGTGCCAGCAGCTTGCTCACAGGGGCCGCACTAGGCACAGATACGCAGTATTTT; CDR3: CASSLLTGAALGTDTQYF
size: NA; J: TRBJ1-5; D: TRBD1; V: TRBV19; DNA: TGTGCCAGTAGTATAGGACAGGGTGGCCAGCCCCAGCATTTT; CDR3: CASSIGQGGQPQHF
size: NA; J: TRBJ2-1; D: TRBD1; V: TRBV2; DNA: TGTGCCAGCAGTGATGGACAGGGGGATGTCAATGAGCAGTTCTTC; CDR3: CASSDGQGDVNEQFF
size: NA; J: TRBJ1-1; D: TRBD1; V: TRBV10-3; DNA: TGTGCCATGTCACCGGGACAGGGAATGAGAGCTTTCTTT; CDR3: CAMSPGQGMRAFF
size: NA; J: TRBJ2-1; D: TRBD2; V: TRBV5-4; DNA: TGTGCCAGCAGCACAAGCGGGACCTCCTACAATGAGCAGTTCTTC; CDR3: CASSTSGTSYNEQFF
size: NA; J: TRBJ1-5; D: NA; V: TRBV6-6; DNA: TGTGCCAGCAGGGAGACAGGCCTGAATCAGCCCCAGCATTTT; CDR3: CASRETGLNQPQHF
size: NA; J: TRBJ1-2; D: NA; V: TRBV30; DNA: TGTGCCGCCACCCCCGAGTCTACTAACTATGGCTACACCTTC; CDR3: CAATPESTNYGYTF
size: NA; J: TRBJ1-2; D: NA; V: TRBV25-1; DNA: TGTGCCACCCATCAGGGTCGGTCTGGCTACACCTTC; CDR3: CATHQGRSGYTF
size: NA; J: TRBJ1-1; D: TRBD1; V: TRBV30; DNA: TGTGCCTGGGGTTCGACAGGGAAAAACACTGAAGCTTTCTTT; CDR3: CAWGSTGKNTEAFF
size: NA; J: TRBJ2-7; D: NA; V: TRBV4-1; DNA: TGCGCCAGCAGCCCGTTTTATTACGGCCCGTGGTACGAGCAGTACTTC; CDR3: CASSPFYYGPWYEQYF
size: few; J: TRBJ2-7; D: TRBD1; V: TRBV11-2; DNA: TGTGCCAGCAGCTTCTCGACAGGGCAAGAGCAGTACTTC; CDR3: CASSFSTGQEQYF
size: NA; J: TRBJ2-3; D: NA; V: TRBV15; DNA: TGTGCCACCAGCAGAGGGAACGGGGGAGACACAGATACGCAGTATTTT; CDR3: CATSRGNGGDTDTQYF
size: NA; J: TRBJ2-2; D: TRBD2; V: TRBV10-2; DNA: TGCGCCAGCGGCAAGCGGGAGCGCGGGGAGCTGTTTTTT; CDR3: CASGKRERGELFF
size: NA; J: TRBJ2-7; D: NA; V: TRBV28; DNA: TGTGCCAGCAGTTTGCCGCGTTTATCCTACGAGCAGTACTTC; CDR3: CASSLPRLSYEQYF
size: NA; J: TRBJ1-2; D: TRBD1; V: TRBV10-2; DNA: TGCGCCAGCAGCTCGGACAGGGGCTATGGCTACACCTTC; CDR3: CASSSDRGYGYTF
size: NA; J: TRBJ2-1; D: NA; V: TRBV6-5; DNA: TGTGCCAGCAGCCGATCCAGACTAGTCTACAATGAGCAGTTCTTC; CDR3: CASSRSRLVYNEQFF
size: NA; J: TRBJ2-1; D: TRBD2; V: TRBV9; DNA: TGTGCCAGCAGCTTCGGGACTAGACTCTACAATGAGCAGTTCTTC; CDR3: CASSFGTRLYNEQFF
size: few; J: TRBJ2-5; D: TRBD2; V: TRBV11-3; DNA: TGTGCCAGCAGCTTAGGAGGTACTAGCGGTGGAAAAGAGACCCAGTACTTC; CDR3: CASSLGGTSGGKETQYF
size: NA; J: TRBJ2-7; D: TRBD2; V: TRBV15; DNA: TGTGCCACCAGCCAGGGCCGGGAGGGAAACTACGAGCAGTACTTC; CDR3: CATSQGREGNYEQYF
size: NA; J: TRBJ1-5; D: TRBD1; V: TRBV27; DNA: TGTGCCAGCGCACACGTTCGGGGGACAGTTAAACAGCCCCAGCATTTT; CDR3: CASAHVRGTVKQPQHF
size: NA; J: TRBJ2-1; D: NA; V: TRBV6-1; DNA: TGTGCCAGCAGTGACCCCGGGGGTGGGAACAATGAGCAGTTCTTC; CDR3: CASSDPGGGNNEQFF
size: NA; J: TRBJ1-2; D: NA; V: TRBV29-1; DNA: TGCAGCGTTGAAGAGCAATATGGCTACACCTTC; CDR3: CSVEEQYGYTF
size: few; J: TRBJ2-1; D: NA; V: TRBV2; DNA: TGTGCCAGCAGTGAAACGGTAGAAGAGTTCTTC; CDR3: CASSETVEEFF
size: NA; J: TRBJ1-1; D: NA; V: TRBV19; DNA: TGTGCCAGTAGTATGACAATAAATGCAGGGCCTGAAGCTTTCTTT; CDR3: CASSMTINAGPEAFF
size: NA; J: TRBJ1-6; D: NA; V: TRBV30; DNA: TGTGCCTGGAATGACGCGGGTCTCTCACCCCTCCACTTT; CDR3: CAWNDAGLSPLHF
size: once; J: TRBJ1-1; D: NA; V: TRBV28; DNA: TGTGCCAGCACGTTAAAAAACACTGAAGCTTTCTTT; CDR3: CASTLKNTEAFF
size: once; J: TRBJ1-2; D: NA; V: TRBV29-1; DNA: TGCAGCGTTCAAGGGGCGCGGGGCTACACCTTC; CDR3: CSVQGARGYTF
size: NA; J: TRBJ1-5; D: NA; V: TRBV19; DNA: TGTGCCAGTAAGGACAGCGGATCGGTGGACAATCAGCCCCAGCATTTT; CDR3: CASKDSGSVDNQPQHF
size: once; J: TRBJ1-1; D: NA; V: TRBV11-2; DNA: TGTGCCAGCAGCTTTGAAGGGGCGGGGGCTTTCTTT; CDR3: CASSFEGAGAFF
size: NA; J: TRBJ1-1; D: TRBD1; V: TRBV5-4; DNA: TGTGCCAGCAGCTTCGGACAGGGCCGCATGGAAGCTTTCTTT; CDR3: CASSFGQGRMEAFF
size: few; J: TRBJ2-2; D: NA; V: TRBV5-1; DNA: TGCGCCAGCAGCGAGGGGAACACCGGGGAGCTGTTTTTT; CDR3: CASSEGNTGELFF
size: few; J: TRBJ2-1; D: TRBD2; V: TRBV10-3; DNA: TGTGCCACTGTCCGGACTAGCGTGCACAATGAGCAGTTCTTC; CDR3: CATVRTSVHNEQFF
size: NA; J: TRBJ2-5; D: TRBD1; V: TRBV18; DNA: TGTGCCAGCTCACCCGGGACAGGGAAAGAGACCCAGTACTTC; CDR3: CASSPGTGKETQYF
size: NA; J: TRBJ2-2; D: TRBD1; V: TRBV18; DNA: TGTGCCAGCTCACCCCCGACAGGGACCGGGGAGCTGTTTTTT; CDR3: CASSPPTGTGELFF
size: NA; J: TRBJ2-3; D: TRBD2; V: TRBV5-6; DNA: TGTGCCAGCAGCCGGCGGGGGGGACACCTGACAGATACGCAGTATTTT; CDR3: CASSRRGGHLTDTQYF
size: NA; J: TRBJ2-3; D: NA; V: TRBV7-8; DNA: TGTGCCAGCAGCCGAATAGGGGAAGCTCCAGATACGCAGTATTTT; CDR3: CASSRIGEAPDTQYF
size: NA; J: TRBJ2-7; D: NA; V: TRBV25-1; DNA: TGTGCCAGCAGAAGGGACGGAGGATCATACGAGCAGTACTTC; CDR3: CASRRDGGSYEQYF
size: NA; J: TRBJ2-3; D: NA; V: TRBV19; DNA: TGTGCCAGTAGTATCAACAGCAACACAGATACGCAGTATTTT; CDR3: CASSINSNTDTQYF
size: few; J: TRBJ2-1; D: TRBD2; V: TRBV14; DNA: TGTGCCAGCAGCCAAATGGGAGGGAGTTGGAATGAGCAGTTCTTC; CDR3: CASSQMGGSWNEQFF
size: NA; J: TRBJ1-1; D: NA; V: TRBV6-6; DNA: TGTGCCAGCAGGTACGCTGGGAACACTGAAGCTTTCTTT; CDR3: CASRYAGNTEAFF
size: NA; J: TRBJ1-5; D: NA; V: TRBV19; DNA: TGTGCCAGTAGTGCGCGGGACACCCCAAATAGCAATCAGCCCCAGCATTTT; CDR3: CASSARDTPNSNQPQHF
size: few; J: TRBJ2-6; D: NA; V: TRBV29-1; DNA: TGCAGCGTTTTCTCCTCTGGGGCCAACGTCCTGACTTTC; CDR3: CSVFSSGANVLTF
size: NA; J: TRBJ2-5; D: TRBD2; V: TRBV7-2; DNA: TGTGCCAGCAGCTCTACTAGCGGGAGGGGCCAAGAGACCCAGTACTTC; CDR3: CASSSTSGRGQETQYF
size: few; J: TRBJ2-3; D: TRBD2; V: TRBV5-4; DNA: TGTGCCAGCAGCTTGGTGGCTAGCGGGAGAAGCACAGATACGCAGTATTTT; CDR3: CASSLVASGRSTDTQYF
size: NA; J: TRBJ2-5; D: NA; V: TRBV4-1; DNA: TGCGCCAGCAGCCAAGACTTGCGGAGGACCCAGTACTTC; CDR3: CASSQDLRRTQYF
size: NA; J: TRBJ2-1; D: NA; V: TRBV10-3; DNA: TGTGCCATCAGTGAGGACCCAGTGATGGAGCAGTTCTTC; CDR3: CAISEDPVMEQFF
size: NA; J: TRBJ2-3; D: TRBD2; V: TRBV4-1; DNA: TGCGCCAGCAGCCAAGTGGCCCTCCTAGCGGGGAACACAGATACGCAGTATTTT; CDR3: CASSQVALLAGNTDTQYF
size: few; J: TRBJ1-5; D: NA; V: TRBV5-8; DNA: TGTGCCAGCAGCTTCTGGAAGGCTATGGGCAATCAGCCCCAGCATTTT; CDR3: CASSFWKAMGNQPQHF
size: NA; J: TRBJ1-5; D: NA; V: TRBV19; DNA: TGTGCCAGTAGTCCCCGTGGGGGTTTGGGCGATCAGCCCCAGCATTTT; CDR3: CASSPRGGLGDQPQHF
size: few; J: TRBJ2-1; D: NA; V: TRBV30; DNA: TGTGCCTGGAGTGGGGACTCCCGTGTCCCTTACAATGAGCAGTTCTTC; CDR3: CAWSGDSRVPYNEQFF
size: NA; J: TRBJ2-1; D: TRBD2; V: TRBV4-1; DNA: TGCGCCAGCAGCCTCGGAGCGGGAGGAGGGAATGAGCAGTTCTTC; CDR3: CASSLGAGGGNEQFF
size: few; J: TRBJ1-5; D: NA; V: TRBV19; DNA: TGTGCCAGCCACCTCGACGGGTACGGAGGGCCCCAGCATTTT; CDR3: CASHLDGYGGPQHF
size: NA; J: TRBJ2-7; D: TRBD2; V: TRBV11-2; DNA: TGTGCCAGCAGCTTGGGGGGGGAACGGACGCAGTACTTC; CDR3: CASSLGGERTQYF
size: once; J: TRBJ2-7; D: NA; V: TRBV6-4; DNA: TGTGCCAGCAGTGGCACCACTGTGGGGGAGACCTACGAGCAGTACTTC; CDR3: CASSGTTVGETYEQYF
size: NA; J: TRBJ2-3; D: NA; V: TRBV14; DNA: TGTGCCAGCAGCCAGGCCGGGGTAGCGCAGTATTTT; CDR3: CASSQAGVAQYF